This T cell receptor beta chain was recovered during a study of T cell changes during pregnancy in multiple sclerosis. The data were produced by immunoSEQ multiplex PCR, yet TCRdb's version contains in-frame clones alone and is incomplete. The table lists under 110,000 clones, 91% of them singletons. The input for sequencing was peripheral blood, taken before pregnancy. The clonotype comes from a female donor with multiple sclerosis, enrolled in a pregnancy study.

CDR3 region: CASSPPQASYEQYF. The CDR3 nucleotides are TGTGCCAGCAGCCCCCCTCAGGCTTCCTACGAGCAGTACTTC. The chain carries TRBV11-3 and TRBJ2-7; no clear D. Germline V lookup: CDR1 SGHNT, CDR2 YENEEA. Trimming cost V 5 bases and J 1 base, with 12 bases left between them. This CDR3 spans 14 amino acids.